This T cell receptor (beta chain) came from a study of T cells in localized non-small cell lung cancer. Study-level results: Across samples, adjacent lung featured a median around 56 of the top 100 tumor clones. There was an association of higher blood T cell density with longer overall survival. Heterogeneity is still possible, as just one tumor region was sequenced.

The CDR3 consists of 13 residues. Per the germline V gene, CDR1 is MNHGY and CDR2 is SAAAGT. Trimming took off 5 bases at V and 10 bases at J, with 12 bases between the two ends. Using immunoSEQ multiplex PCR, the repertoire was profiled, and TCRdb retains in-frame clones only, with some absent. The sample records more than 4,500 clones, 35% being singletons. This clone occurred a few times. Its antigen remains unidentified. The sequencing here drew on lung tumor tissue, taken before any cancer treatment. The chain is built from TRBV6-8 and TRBJ1-6, with D perhaps matching TRBD1 (5 bases). This receptor was identified in a male donor aged 60 or older with stage I squamous cell lung carcinoma. The CDR3, as DNA: TGTGCCAGCAGTAATTTCCAGGGATCACCCCTCCACTTT. This sequence encodes CASSNFQGSPLHF.